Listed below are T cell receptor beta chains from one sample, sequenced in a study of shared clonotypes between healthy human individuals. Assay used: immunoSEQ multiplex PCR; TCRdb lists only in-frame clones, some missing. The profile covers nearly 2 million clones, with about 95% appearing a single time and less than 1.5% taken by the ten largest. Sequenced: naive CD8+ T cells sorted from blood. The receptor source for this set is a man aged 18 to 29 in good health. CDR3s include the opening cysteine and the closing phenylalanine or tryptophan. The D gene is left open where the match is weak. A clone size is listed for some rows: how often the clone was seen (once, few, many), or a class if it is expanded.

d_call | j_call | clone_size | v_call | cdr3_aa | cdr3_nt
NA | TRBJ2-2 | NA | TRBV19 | CASSSSSWGPGELFF | TGTGCCAGTAGTTCGTCCAGTTGGGGGCCCGGGGAGCTGTTTTTT
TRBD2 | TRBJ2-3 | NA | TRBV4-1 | CASSPLAGGISTDTQYF | TGCGCCAGCAGCCCTTTAGCGGGGGGCATTAGCACAGATACGCAGTATTTT
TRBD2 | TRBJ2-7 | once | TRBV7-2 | CASSLARASGYEQYF | TGTGCCAGCAGCTTAGCGCGGGCTAGCGGCTACGAGCAGTACTTC
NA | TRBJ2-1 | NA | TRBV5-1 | CASSLGQGLDEQFF | TGCGCCAGCAGCTTGGGTCAGGGCCTCGATGAGCAGTTCTTC
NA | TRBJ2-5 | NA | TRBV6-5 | CASSHLRVSMETQYF | TGTGCCAGCAGCCATCTGCGGGTCTCTATGGAGACCCAGTACTTC
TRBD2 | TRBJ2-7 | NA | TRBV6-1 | CASRKGREQHYEQYF | TGTGCCAGCAGGAAAGGGAGGGAACAACACTACGAGCAGTACTTC
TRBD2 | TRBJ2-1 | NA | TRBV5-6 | CASSWGTSGIYNEQFF | TGTGCCAGCAGCTGGGGGACTAGCGGAATCTACAATGAGCAGTTCTTC
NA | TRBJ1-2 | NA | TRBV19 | CASSARAGLPNYGYTF | TGTGCCAGTAGTGCCCGTGCGGGGCTCCCTAACTATGGCTACACCTTC
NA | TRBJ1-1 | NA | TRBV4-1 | CASGYTTNTEAFF | TGCGCCAGCGGATACACGACCAACACTGAAGCTTTCTTT
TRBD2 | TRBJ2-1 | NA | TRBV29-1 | CSVFSGEGYNEQFF | TGCAGCGTCTTTAGCGGGGAAGGATACAATGAGCAGTTCTTC
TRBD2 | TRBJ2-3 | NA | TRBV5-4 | CASSPSGGADTQYF | TGTGCCAGCAGCCCTAGCGGGGGGGCAGATACGCAGTATTTT
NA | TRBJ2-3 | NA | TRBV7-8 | CASSLGEDTQYF | TGTGCCAGCAGTTTAGGGGAGGATACGCAGTATTTT
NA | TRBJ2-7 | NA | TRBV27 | CASSSTGTPLSEQYF | TGTGCCAGCAGTTCCACCGGGACTCCCCTCAGCGAGCAGTACTTC
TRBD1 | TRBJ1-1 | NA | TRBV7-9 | CASSLVDRGTEAFF | TGTGCCAGCAGCTTAGTGGACAGGGGTACTGAAGCTTTCTTT
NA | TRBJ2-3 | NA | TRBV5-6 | CASSSSFIPADTQYF | TGTGCCAGCAGCTCATCCTTCATACCAGCAGATACGCAGTATTTT
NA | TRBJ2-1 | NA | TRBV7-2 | CASSLRLEGLYNEQFF | TGTGCCAGCAGCTTACGACTGGAGGGTTTGTACAATGAGCAGTTCTTC
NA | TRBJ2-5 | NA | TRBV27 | CASSPLLGQTQYF | TGTGCCAGCAGTCCGTTACTGGGACAGACCCAGTACTTC
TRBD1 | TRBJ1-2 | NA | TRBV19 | CASSMRTGVEGYTF | TGTGCCAGTAGTATGAGGACAGGTGTGGAAGGCTACACCTTC
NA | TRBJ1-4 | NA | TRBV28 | CASSLQRPGSEESEKLFF | TGTGCCAGCAGTTTACAGCGTCCAGGGAGCGAAGAGAGTGAAAAACTGTTTTTT
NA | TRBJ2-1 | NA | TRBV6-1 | CASSEGPDYNEQFF | TGTGCCAGCAGTGAGGGGCCGGACTACAATGAGCAGTTCTTC
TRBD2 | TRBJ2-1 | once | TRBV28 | CASSLGGGYYNEQFF | TGTGCCAGCAGTTTAGGCGGGGGGTACTACAATGAGCAGTTCTTC
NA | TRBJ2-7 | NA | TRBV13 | CASSFSSYEQYF | TGTGCCAGCAGCTTCAGCTCCTACGAGCAGTACTTC
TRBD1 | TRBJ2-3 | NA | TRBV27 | CASSPGTGGFLKYF | TGTGCCAGCAGTCCCGGGACAGGGGGCTTTCTTAAGTATTTT
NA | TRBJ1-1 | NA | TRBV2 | CASSDPPASWTEAFF | TGTGCCAGCAGTGACCCCCCCGCGAGCTGGACTGAAGCTTTCTTT
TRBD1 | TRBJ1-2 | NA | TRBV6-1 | CASSDNFDRVLAIPNYGYTF | TGTGCCAGCAGTGACAACTTTGACAGGGTTTTGGCCATCCCTAACTATGGCTACACCTTC
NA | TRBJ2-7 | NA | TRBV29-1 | CSVSTGPYEQYF | TGCAGCGTTTCGACAGGACCCTACGAGCAGTACTTC
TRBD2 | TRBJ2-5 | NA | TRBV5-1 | CASSDLPPRGEETQYF | TGCGCCAGCAGCGACCTCCCCCCTCGGGGGGAAGAGACCCAGTACTTC
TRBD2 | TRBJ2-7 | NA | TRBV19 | CASSIGTSGGYEQYF | TGTGCCAGTAGTATTGGGACTAGCGGGGGGTACGAGCAGTACTTC